This TCR beta chain was obtained from a study of blood T cell repertoires in COVID-19. Study-wide background: PBMCs, B-cell-depleted T cells, or T cells were the source of the cDNA or gDNA that made up the material.

The germline V gene encodes CDR1 LGHDT and CDR2 YNNKEL (reference sequence). This CDR3 is built from 11 residues. V was pared by 10 bases and J by 4 bases, with 2 bases of the junction left unmatched. The study recruited people aged roughly 18 to 100 years across some 23 US areas. Cohort allocation depended upon clinical history that participants reported. Per the original methods: Estimated nucleated cell counts came from reference gene primer amplification. Sequencing used immunoSEQ multiplex PCR; TCRdb keeps in-frame clones, though not all of them. D and trimming come from the DNA, and the V and J calls and clone size come from that table. The repertoire holds roughly 450,000 clones, with about nine tenths as singletons.

The chain uses TRBV3-1 (or the pseudogene TRBV3-2) and TRBJ1-2, with 8 nucleotides matching TRBD1. The clonotype originates from a young man who had recovered from COVID-19. Source material: PBMCs or T cells enriched from blood (not recorded which). DNA for the CDR3: TGTGCCACCACAGGGGGCTATGGCTACACCTTC. It is translated as CATTGGYGYTF.